The 28 T cell receptor beta chains presented below share a single source sample, sequenced in a study of long-term antiretroviral therapy in people with HIV. Survey level was the resolution at which the v3.0 immunoSEQ assay ran. Generated by immunoSEQ multiplex PCR, the TCRdb table keeps only in-frame clones and is missing some. The sample lists 23,000 or so clones, 60% to 85% seen once, with around 10% in the top ten. The sample consisted of unsorted PBMCs, taken 2.1 years after starting antiretroviral therapy. Receptors originate from a man aged 25 to 40 with HIV.

CDR3 bases: TGTGCCAGCAGCGTACACGGGTCGTCCTCCTACGAGCAGTACTTC. It encodes CASSVHGSSSYEQYF. This chain links TRBV9 with TRBJ2-7, with no clear D. The CDR3 consists of 15 residues. Germline loops: CDR1 SGDLS, CDR2 YYNGEE. Trimming pared 1 base from V and 0 bases from J, leaving 11 bases between.

This chain uses TRBV18 with TRBJ1-5; a weak D match, TRBD1 (5 bases). V lost 0 bases, J lost 7 bases, and 10 bases lay in between. Germline CDR1 and CDR2: KGHSH and LQKENI. This CDR3 comprises 14 residues. CDR3 DNA: TGTGCCAGCTCACCACCCGGGGGGGGGCAGCCCCAGCATTTT. This gives the protein CASSPPGGGQPQHF.

This clone showed up just a few times. The chain is built from TRBV11-3 and TRBJ1-6; a possible D gene is TRBD1 (5 bases). Trimming shortened V by 1 base and J by 7 bases, and 8 bases separated the two germline ends. The CDR3 loop spans 14 amino acids. Germline CDR1 is SGHNT and CDR2 is YENEEA. The CDR3 protein is CASSLGGDNSPLHF. The CDR3 nucleotides are TGTGCCAGCAGCTTAGGGGGGGACAATTCACCCCTCCACTTT.

The rearrangement links TRBV11-2 to TRBJ1-2, with a tentative D call TRBD1 (6 bases). V was shortened by 4 bases and J by 4 bases, with 13 bases between the two germline ends. The CDR3 sequence is 14 residues long. Germline CDR1 reads SGHAT; CDR2 reads FQNNGV. As DNA, the CDR3 is TGTGCCAGCAGCTCATACAGGGATCTCTATGGCTACACCTTC. The encoded protein is CASSSYRDLYGYTF.

This clone has only one observation. The V and J genes are TRBV18 and TRBJ2-5; D is unclear. Looked up from germline, CDR1 is KGHSH and CDR2 is LQKENI. Deletions cut 2 bases from V and 5 bases from J, with 6 bases between. CDR3 length: 12 residues. As DNA, the CDR3 is TGTGCCAGCTCACCAGGGCATGAGACCCAGTACTTC. Its protein is CASSPGHETQYF.

This chain joins TRBV7-2 and TRBJ2-1; 9 bases line up with TRBD1. The V gene end was trimmed by 5 bases and the J gene end by 15 bases; junction bases not matched to a gene: 5. Germline V gene sequence: CDR1 SGHTA, CDR2 FQGNSA. The CDR3 extends over 11 amino acids. The CDR3 loop reads CASSLGQGSFF. The CDR3 DNA sequence: TGTGCCAGCAGCCTCGGACAGGGGTCGTTCTTC.

The V gene is TRBV28, the J gene TRBJ1-5; D perhaps matches TRBD1 (6 bases). Germline V gene data show CDR1 as MDHEN and CDR2 as SYDVKM. Between the trimmed V and J ends, which lost 5 bases and 13 bases, there was a span of 18 bases. This CDR3 is built from 13 residues. CDR3 nucleotides: TGTGCCAGCAGTCCACTCGTCGGGGGCGTTCAGCATTTT. It is translated as CASSPLVGGVQHF.

V usage is TRBV15 and J usage is TRBJ2-6, with D unclear. V lost 1 base and J lost 0, with 4 bases in between. Germline loops: CDR1 LNHNV, CDR2 YYDKDF (reference sequence). This CDR3 region has 15 residues. In DNA form, the CDR3 reads TGTGCCACCAGCAGAGCAGCCTCTGGGGCCAACGTCCTGACTTTC. Translating gives CATSRAASGANVLTF.

The V and J genes are TRBV2 and TRBJ2-2, with TRBD2 matching over 9 bases. The V gene's germline CDR1 is SNHLY and CDR2 FYNNEI. The trim removed 6 bases at V and 0 bases at J, leaving 14 bases unmatched. CDR3 size: 19 residues. The CDR3 coding sequence is TGTGCCAGCAGGCCTAGACTAGCGGCGAGTTCCGCGAACACCGGGGAGCTGTTTTTT. This codes for CASRPRLAASSANTGELFF.

This chain uses TRBV5-1 with TRBJ1-1, with D tentatively TRBD1 (5 bases). Looked up from germline, CDR1 is SGHRS and CDR2 is YFSETQ. Trimming removed 0 bases at V and 0 bases at J, with 9 bases between. The CDR3 sequence is 15 residues long. Here the CDR3 reads CASSLGQILNTEAFF. CDR3 nucleotides: TGCGCCAGCAGCTTGGGACAGATTCTGAACACTGAAGCTTTCTTT. The variable domain in full, completed from reference TRBV5-1 and TRBJ1-1, reads KAGVTQTPRYLIKTRGQQVTLSCSPISGHRSVSWYQQTPGQGLQFLFEYFSETQRNKGNFPGRFSGRQFSNSRSEMNVSTLELGDSALYLCASSLGQILNTEAFFGQGTRLTVV.

The genes are TRBV4-2 and TRBJ1-3; 7 bases align to TRBD1. Germline V gene data show CDR1 as LGHNA and CDR2 as YNFKEQ. V lost 1 base, J lost 0 bases, and 3 bases stayed unmatched. The CDR3 is 16 amino acids. CDR3 in DNA: TGTGCCAGCAGCCAAGCGACAGGGCTCTCTGGAAACACCATATATTTT. Translated: CASSQATGLSGNTIYF.

The chain is built from TRBV29-1 and TRBJ2-7; 7 nucleotides line up with TRBD1. The germline gives CDR1 SQVTM, CDR2 ANQGSEA. The trim removed 6 bases at V and 2 bases at J, leaving 10 bases unmatched. This CDR3 region has 14 residues. CDR3 loop: CSVKTGTATYEQYF. The CDR3 region has the DNA TGCAGCGTAAAGACCGGGACAGCTACCTACGAGCAGTACTTC.

Relative to its sample, this clone is medium-sized. J is TRBJ2-7 and V is TRBV7-8; D call uncertain. The germline V gene encodes CDR1 SGHVS and CDR2 FQNEAQ. V was trimmed by 5 bases and J by 0 bases, leaving 14 bases between them. The CDR3 sequence is 15 residues long. The CDR3 reads CASSADSSSSYEQYF. The DNA of the CDR3 is TGTGCCAGCAGCGCAGACTCGTCGAGCTCCTACGAGCAGTACTTC.

The chain has TRBV5-8 and TRBJ2-1, with TRBD1 matching 9 bases. With 2 bases clipped from V and 4 bases from J, the junction kept 4 bases outside the gene matches. Germline lookup yields CDR1 SGHTS and CDR2 YDEGEE. CDR3 length: 15 amino acids. CDR3 in DNA: TGTGCCAGCAGCTTCGGGACAGGGTATTACAATGAGCAGTTCTTC. Protein product: CASSFGTGYYNEQFF.

V usage is TRBV5-1 and J usage is TRBJ2-7, with D possibly being TRBD1 or TRBD2 (6 bases each). V was trimmed by 0 bases and J by 6 bases, leaving 13 bases between them. Germline-derived CDR1 and CDR2 are SGHRS and YFSETQ. The CDR3 is 14 residues long. The CDR3 region has the DNA TGCGCCAGCAGCTTGGCCCGCGGGACAACCGAGCAGTACTTC. This codes for CASSLARGTTEQYF. The full variable domain, its missing parts supplied by reference TRBV5-1 and TRBJ2-7, is KAGVTQTPRYLIKTRGQQVTLSCSPISGHRSVSWYQQTPGQGLQFLFEYFSETQRNKGNFPGRFSGRQFSNSRSEMNVSTLELGDSALYLCASSLARGTTEQYFGPGTRLTVT.

V and J are TRBV25-1 and TRBJ1-1; D ambiguous. The ends were cut back, 2 bases at V and 3 bases at J, with 7 bases in the middle. CDR3 length: 13 residues. CDR1 MGHDK and CDR2 SYGVNS come from the germline V gene. CDR3 region: CASSELGYTEAFF. CDR3 sequence (DNA): TGTGCCAGCAGTGAACTAGGGTACACTGAAGCTTTCTTT.

The chain carries TRBV5-6 and TRBJ2-5; 7 nucleotides line up with TRBD1. CDR3 length equals 16 residues. V lost 2 bases and J lost 1; bases outside the gene matches: 8. The germline CDR1 and CDR2 sequences are SGHDT and YYEEEE. The CDR3 sequence: CASSFQSRDSQETQYF. In nucleotides, the CDR3 is TGTGCCAGCAGCTTTCAGTCCAGGGACAGCCAAGAGACCCAGTACTTC.

V usage is TRBV19 and J usage is TRBJ1-1, with D possibly matching TRBD1 (6 bases). The V and J ends lost 7 bases and 0 bases respectively, with 18 bases between them. The CDR3 length is 16 residues. Germline CDR1 reads LNHDA; CDR2 reads SQIVND (reference sequence). In DNA form, the CDR3 reads TGTGCCAGTACATCGACTGACAGGTTCTTGAACACTGAAGCTTTCTTT. As protein: CASTSTDRFLNTEAFF.

This clone was observed a few times. The chain links TRBV7-9 to TRBJ2-1; D remains unclear. Germline loops: CDR1 SEHNR, CDR2 FQNEAQ (reference sequence). The length of the CDR3 is 12 residues. Trimming removed 2 bases from V and 8 bases from J, with 7 bases in between. As DNA, the CDR3 is TGTGCCAGCAGCTTAAGGTCGGATGAGCAGTTCTTC. Its translation is CASSLRSDEQFF.

This rearrangement joins TRBV27 to TRBJ2-1; the D is unclear. CDR3 size: 11 residues. Germline V CDR1 and CDR2: MNHEY, SMNVEV (reference sequence). Trimming left V 5 bases short and J 6 bases short, with 5 bases between. CDR3: CASSLLNEQFF. Here the CDR3 DNA reads TGTGCCAGCAGTCTCCTCAATGAGCAGTTCTTC.

This chain joins TRBV2 and TRBJ1-1, with D maybe TRBD1 (5 bases). Germline V gene sequence: CDR1 SNHLY, CDR2 FYNNEI. The CDR3 spans 14 residues. The V gene lost 6 bases and the J gene lost 4 bases, with 15 bases spanning the gap. CDR3 amino acids: CASSPPEGFTEAFF. Written as DNA, the CDR3 is TGTGCCAGCAGCCCCCCTGAGGGGTTCACTGAAGCTTTCTTT.

The chain has TRBV28 and TRBJ2-7; D may be TRBD1 (6 bases). The germline V gene encodes CDR1 MDHEN and CDR2 SYDVKM. V dropped 4 bases and J dropped 3 bases, with 16 bases sitting between them. This CDR3 is built from 15 residues. The CDR3 nucleotides are TGTGCCAGCAGTTCCGTACAGGGTGTACTCTACGAGCAGTACTTC. Translation: CASSSVQGVLYEQYF. Supplemented by reference TRBV28 and TRBJ2-7, the full variable domain reads DVKVTQSSRYLVKRTGEKVFLECVQDMDHENMFWYRQDPGLGLRLIYFSYDVKMKEKGDIPEGYSVSREKKERFSLILESASTNQTSMYLCASSSVQGVLYEQYFGPGTRLTVT.

The CDR3 sequence is CASSQDLGGKGQYF. CDR3 in DNA: TGTGCCAGCAGCCAAGATCTCGGGGGTAAAGGCCAGTACTTC. The genes are TRBV14 and TRBJ2-5; TRBD2 might be the D (6 bases). Trimming cost V 0 bases and J 10 bases, with 15 bases left between them. CDR3 length: 14 residues. CDR1 and CDR2 (germline): SGHDN, FVKESK.

This clone was recorded only once. V gene TRBV28 combines with J gene TRBJ1-4; 7 positions agree with TRBD1. Germline V gene data show CDR1 as MDHEN and CDR2 as SYDVKM. V shed 2 bases and J 8 bases; nucleotides not matched to a gene: 11. CDR3 size: 16 residues. The CDR3 region has the DNA TGTGCCAGCAGTTTACAAACCCCGGGACAGCGCGAAAAACTGTTTTTT. It translates to CASSLQTPGQREKLFF.

V gene TRBV5-1 combines with J gene TRBJ1-4, with TRBD1 matching 8 bases. V lost 4 bases to trimming and J lost 4 bases; unmatched junction nucleotides: 3. CDR3 size: 14 residues. The germline V gene encodes CDR1 SGHRS and CDR2 YFSETQ. CDR3 protein: CASSKQGVNEKLFF. CDR3 in DNA: TGCGCCAGCAGCAAACAGGGGGTTAATGAAAAACTGTTTTTT.

The rearrangement uses TRBV6-5 and TRBJ2-5, with TRBD2 matching 7 bases. The CDR3 is 14 amino acids. The junction had 6 bases not matched to a gene; V was cut back by 6 bases and J by 2 bases. Germline V gene sequence: CDR1 MNHEY, CDR2 SVGAGI. CDR3 region: CASSQLAPQETQYF. For the CDR3, the DNA is TGTGCCAGCAGCCAACTAGCGCCACAAGAGACCCAGTACTTC.

This clone was seen a few times. J is TRBJ1-2 and V is TRBV5-1; D not certain. V lost 2 bases and J lost 4, with 15 bases in between. CDR1 SGHRS and CDR2 YFSETQ come from the germline V gene. This CDR3 comprises 15 residues. CDR3 nucleotides: TGCGCCAGCAGCTTAGGTGCTCAAAACACCTATGGCTACACCTTC. The encoded protein is CASSLGAQNTYGYTF.

This clone turned up a few times. The genes are TRBV5-1 and TRBJ1-6; 8 bases agree with TRBD1. Germline trimming cut 7 bases from V and 4 bases from J; bases unmatched to any gene: 10. Germline-derived CDR1 and CDR2 are SGHRS and YFSETQ. CDR3 length equals 16 residues. The CDR3 protein is CASSYGTGVYNSPLHF. The CDR3 DNA follows: TGCGCCAGCTCCTACGGGACAGGAGTTTATAATTCACCCCTCCACTTT.